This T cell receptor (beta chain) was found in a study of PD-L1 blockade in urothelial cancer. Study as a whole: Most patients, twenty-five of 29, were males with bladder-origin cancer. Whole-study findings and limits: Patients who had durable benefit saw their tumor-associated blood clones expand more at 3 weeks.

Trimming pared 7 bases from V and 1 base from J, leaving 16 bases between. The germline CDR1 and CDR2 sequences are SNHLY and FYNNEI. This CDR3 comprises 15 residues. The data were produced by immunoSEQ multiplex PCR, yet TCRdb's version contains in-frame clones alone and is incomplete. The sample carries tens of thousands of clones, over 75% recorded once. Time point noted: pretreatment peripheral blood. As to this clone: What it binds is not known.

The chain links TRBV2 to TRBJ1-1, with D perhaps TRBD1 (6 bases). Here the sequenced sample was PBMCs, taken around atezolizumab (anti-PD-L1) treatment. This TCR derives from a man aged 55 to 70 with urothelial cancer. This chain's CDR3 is CASTLVGQPNTEAFF. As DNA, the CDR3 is TGTGCCAGCACCCTAGTCGGACAGCCGAACACTGAAGCTTTCTTT.